The 27 T cell receptor beta chains listed next were all sequenced from one sample in a study of control samples from healthy donors and cancer patients. Some clones are missing from TCRdb's copy, which holds only in-frame ones; the method was immunoSEQ multiplex PCR. The table has around 94,000 clones, about nine tenths seen once. Sequenced material: blood. Source of these receptors: a woman between 18 and 29 years old in good health.

The rearrangement uses TRBV19 and TRBJ1-2, with unresolved D. The CDR3 sequence is 14 residues long. The germline V gene has CDR1 LNHDA and CDR2 SQIVND (reference sequence). V was shortened by 1 base and J by 7 bases, with 13 bases between the two germline ends. CDR3 sequence: CASSIAGAYFGYTF. CDR3 sequence (DNA): TGTGCCAGTAGTATAGCCGGAGCTTACTTTGGCTACACCTTC.

V is TRBV6-5 and J is TRBJ2-5; D unclear. V lost 3 bases, J lost 1 base, and 3 bases lay in between. The CDR3 consists of 12 residues. From germline, CDR1 is MNHEY and CDR2 SVGAGI. CDR3 residues: CASSYSQETQYF. CDR3 bases: TGTGCCAGCAGTTATAGCCAAGAGACCCAGTACTTC.

The chain employs TRBV11-2 and TRBJ2-7; TRBD2 matches 8 bases. The junction had 6 bases not matched to a gene; V was cut back by 5 bases and J by 0 bases. CDR3 length equals 15 residues. Germline CDR1 reads SGHAT; CDR2 reads FQNNGV. CDR3 region: CASSRGGFSSYEQYF. Written as DNA, the CDR3 is TGTGCCAGCAGCCGGGGGGGGTTTAGCTCCTACGAGCAGTACTTC.

The chain links TRBV3-1 (or the pseudogene TRBV3-2) to TRBJ2-7, with 10 nucleotides matching TRBD2. This CDR3 contains 17 residues. CDR1 LGHDT and CDR2 YNNKEL come from the germline V gene (reference sequence). Trimming took 0 bases from V and 1 from J; bases not matched to a gene: 6. The CDR3 spells CASSQEFLAGVSYEQYF. In DNA, the CDR3 is TGTGCCAGCAGCCAAGAGTTCCTAGCGGGGGTTTCCTACGAGCAGTACTTC.

The chain joins TRBV24-1 to TRBJ2-2, with a tentative D call TRBD1 (5 bases). Trimming removed 8 bases from V and 3 bases from J, with 9 bases in between. CDR1 and CDR2 (germline): KGHDR, SFDVKD. This CDR3 contains 13 residues. The CDR3 DNA is TGTGCCACCAATTCAGGGTACACCGGGGAGCTGTTTTTT. Translating gives CATNSGYTGELFF.

CDR3 in DNA: TGTGCCAGCAGCCGACAGGGGGCTTCCTACAATGAGCAGTTCTTC. Its translation is CASSRQGASYNEQFF. The chain joins TRBV27 to TRBJ2-1; the match to TRBD1 covers 10 bases. The CDR3 has 15 amino acids. In germline, CDR1 is MNHEY, CDR2 SMNVEV (reference sequence). J was trimmed by 1 base and V by 6 bases; bases with no gene match: 3.

This rearrangement joins TRBV12-3 or TRBV12-4 to TRBJ1-4; D gene unclear. This CDR3 is 11 amino acids long. V lost 3 bases to trimming and J lost 8 bases, with 4 bases between them. The DNA of the CDR3 is TGTGCCAGCAGTTTGGGGGAAAAACTGTTTTTT. This encodes CASSLGEKLFF.

CDR3 nucleotides: TGCAGTGCTAGTAAGGGACTAGCGGTTTCCGACGAGCAGTACTTC. This gives the protein CSASKGLAVSDEQYF. V gene TRBV20-1 combines with J gene TRBJ2-7, with 11 bases aligning to TRBD2. Germline trimming cut 3 bases from V and 5 bases from J; bases unmatched to any gene: 9. CDR1 and CDR2 from the germline V gene are DFQATT and SNEGSKA (reference sequence). There are 15 residues in the CDR3.

The J gene is TRBJ2-7, the V gene TRBV10-3, with D tentatively TRBD2 (6 bases). Germline loops: CDR1 ENHRY, CDR2 SYGVKD. Trimming left V 0 bases short and J 6 bases short, with 9 bases between. This CDR3 has 13 residues. The CDR3 sequence: CAISESTSSEQYF. CDR3 DNA sequence: TGTGCCATCAGTGAGTCGACTAGTTCCGAGCAGTACTTC.

This sequence joins TRBV5-1 and TRBJ2-7; 7 bases are shared with TRBD1. Germline trimming cut 4 bases from V and 1 base from J; bases unmatched to any gene: 5. Germline V lookup: CDR1 SGHRS, CDR2 YFSETQ. This CDR3 contains 14 residues. The CDR3 protein is CASSPGQSSYEQYF. The CDR3 bases are TGCGCCAGCAGCCCGGGACAGAGTTCCTACGAGCAGTACTTC.

The chain combines TRBV6-5 with TRBJ2-3, with 15 nucleotides matching TRBD2. This CDR3 contains 15 residues. CDR1 is MNHEY, CDR2 SVGAGI, per germline. V lost 7 bases and J lost 4; bases outside the gene matches: 3. CDR3 nucleotide sequence: TGTGCCAGCACCGGACTAGCGGGGGGGCCAGATACGCAGTATTTT. It yields the protein CASTGLAGGPDTQYF.

Only one count was recorded for this clone. The CDR3 loop reads CASMAGGSYNSPLHF. The DNA for the CDR3 is TGTGCCAGCATGGCAGGGGGGTCCTATAATTCACCCCTCCACTTT. V and J are TRBV2 and TRBJ1-6; 7 bases are a match to TRBD1. The CDR3 extends over 15 amino acids. V trimming: 7 bases; J trimming: 1 base; junction bases outside the gene matches: 4. Germline V gene data show CDR1 as SNHLY and CDR2 as FYNNEI. The full variable domain, rest sourced from reference TRBV2 and TRBJ1-6, is EPEVTQTPSHQVTQMGQEVILRCVPISNHLYFYWYRQILGQKVEFLVSFYNNEISEKSEIFDDQFSVERPDGSNFTLKIRSTKLEDSAMYFCASMAGGSYNSPLHFGNGTRLTVT.

The CDR3 DNA reads TGTGCCAGCAGCTTGGGGTGGGGGGGCCAAGGTTCACCCCTCCACTTT. Protein sequence: CASSLGWGGQGSPLHF. V and J are TRBV5-4 and TRBJ1-6; tentatively, D is TRBD1 (6 bases). CDR1 SGHNT and CDR2 YYREEE come from the germline V gene (reference sequence). V lost 0 bases and J 9 bases, leaving 16 bases between the germline ends. The CDR3 extends over 16 amino acids. Filled out from reference TRBV5-4 and TRBJ1-6, the complete variable domain reads ETGVTQSPTHLIKTRGQQVTLRCSSQSGHNTVSWYQQALGQGPQFIFQYYREEENGRGNFPPRFSGLQFPNYSSELNVNALELDDSALYLCASSLGWGGQGSPLHFGNGTRLTVT.

This rearrangement joins TRBV2 to TRBJ2-2; D is unclear. CDR1 is SNHLY, CDR2 FYNNEI, per germline. This CDR3 contains 12 residues. V lost 3 bases and J 4 bases, leaving 3 bases between the germline ends. CDR3 sequence: CASSDSTGELFF. CDR3 nucleotide sequence: TGTGCCAGCAGTGATTCCACCGGGGAGCTGTTTTTT.

Remarks on this clone: The same CDR3 is also encoded by other DNA sequences in this sample. CDR3 in amino acids: CASSVSETYEQYF. The CDR3 nucleotides are TGTGCCAGCAGTGTCTCGGAAACCTACGAGCAGTACTTC. The rearrangement links TRBV2 to TRBJ2-7; no firm D call. This CDR3 region has 13 residues. Germline loops: CDR1 SNHLY, CDR2 FYNNEI. The germline V and J ends were trimmed by 4 bases and 2 bases, with 9 bases remaining between them.

The rearrangement joins TRBV4-1 to TRBJ1-4; 7 nucleotides align to TRBD1. The CDR3 is 15 amino acids. V dropped 2 bases and J dropped 4; count of bases not matched to a gene: 4. CDR1 and CDR2 from the germline V gene are MGHRA and YSYEKL. The CDR3, as DNA: TGCGCCAGCAGCCAACAGGGGGGAAATAATGAAAAACTGTTTTTT. The encoded protein is CASSQQGGNNEKLFF.

The chain joins TRBV6-6 to TRBJ1-6; no firm D call. Trimming took off 2 bases at V and 5 bases at J, with 4 bases between the two ends. Germline values: CDR1 MNHNY, CDR2 SVGAGI (reference sequence). This CDR3 region has 13 residues. In DNA, the CDR3 is TGTGCCAGCAGTTACCAAGATAATTCACCCCTCCACTTT. It yields the protein CASSYQDNSPLHF.

This clone was recorded once. V usage is TRBV2 and J usage is TRBJ2-3, with a tentative D call TRBD1 (6 bases). Germline CDR1 reads SNHLY; CDR2 reads FYNNEI. The CDR3 extends over 14 amino acids. V was shortened by 3 bases and J by 6 bases, with 13 bases between the two germline ends. CDR3 amino acids: CASSDSRGMDTQYF. In DNA form, the CDR3 reads TGTGCCAGCAGTGATTCCAGGGGTATGGATACGCAGTATTTT.

The CDR3 reads CASSYSSQRGGYTF. For the CDR3, the DNA is TGTGCCAGCAGTTACTCTTCCCAGCGGGGCGGCTACACCTTC. The genes are TRBV6-5 and TRBJ1-2, with D perhaps TRBD1 (5 bases). Trimming pared 0 bases from V and 8 bases from J, leaving 13 bases between. Germline V gene lookup returns CDR1 MNHEY and CDR2 SVGAGI. This CDR3 comprises 14 residues.

The count of this clone is one. The chain couples TRBV5-6 to TRBJ2-3, with a possible D match to TRBD2 (7 bases). In germline, CDR1 is SGHDT, CDR2 YYEEEE. V gave up 3 bases and J gave up 5 bases, with 13 bases separating them. CDR3 size: 14 residues. Here the CDR3 reads CASSSGGYVDTQYF. The CDR3 DNA reads as TGTGCCAGCAGCTCGGGGGGCTATGTAGATACGCAGTATTTT.

CDR3 region: CASSSRPGNNEQFF. The CDR3 DNA is TGTGCCAGCAGCAGCAGACCGGGGAACAATGAGCAGTTCTTC. This chain connects TRBV7-2 to TRBJ2-1, with TRBD2 as a possible D gene (5 bases). CDR3 length equals 14 residues. Looked up from germline, CDR1 is SGHTA and CDR2 is FQGNSA. V was shortened by 5 bases and J by 5 bases, with 13 bases between the two germline ends.

The chain couples TRBV12-3 or TRBV12-4 to TRBJ2-3, with D hard to call. The germline V and J ends were trimmed by 4 bases and 4 bases, with 6 bases remaining between them. The CDR3 runs 12 residues. CDR3 region: CASSSKADTQYF. Written as DNA, the CDR3 is TGTGCCAGCAGTTCAAAGGCAGATACGCAGTATTTT.

This chain links TRBV7-2 with TRBJ2-7; 8 bases fit TRBD1. The CDR3 spans 14 residues. CDR1 and CDR2 from the germline V gene are SGHTA and FQGNSA. The ends lost 4 bases at V and 3 bases at J; junction bases unmatched: 5. The chain's CDR3 is CASSSRTGLYEQYF. The CDR3 DNA follows: TGTGCCAGCAGCTCCCGGACAGGGCTCTACGAGCAGTACTTC. The variable domain in full, with the rest retrieved from reference TRBV7-2 and TRBJ2-7, is GAGVSQSPSNKVTEKGKDVELRCDPISGHTALYWYRQSLGQGLEFLIYFQGNSAPDKSGLPSDRFSAERTGGSVSTLTIQRTQQEDSAVYLCASSSRTGLYEQYFGPGTRLTVT.

The chain employs TRBV27 and TRBJ1-4, with TRBD1 as a possible D gene (6 bases). CDR1 is MNHEY, CDR2 SMNVEV, per germline (reference sequence). Trimming took off 4 bases at V and 7 bases at J, with 22 bases between the two ends. The CDR3 is made up of 17 amino acids. The CDR3 here is CASSSGRLGGLVEKLFF. CDR3 DNA sequence: TGTGCCAGCAGTTCGGGCCGATTAGGGGGTCTGGTTGAAAAACTGTTTTTT. Supplemented by reference TRBV27 and TRBJ1-4, the full variable domain reads EAQVTQNPRYLITVTGKKLTVTCSQNMNHEYMSWYRQDPGLGLRQIYYSMNVEVTDKGDVPEGYKVSRKEKRNFPLILESPSPNQTSLYFCASSSGRLGGLVEKLFFGSGTQLSVL.

V usage is TRBV5-4 and J usage is TRBJ2-3, with TRBD1 identical over 7 bases. Germline CDR1 SGHNT, CDR2 YYREEE (reference sequence). V was pared by 9 bases and J by 0 bases, with 4 bases of the junction left unmatched. There are 13 residues in the CDR3. CDR3 in amino acids: CAIKQGSTDTQYF. CDR3 sequence (DNA): TGTGCCATCAAACAGGGGAGCACAGATACGCAGTATTTT.

The CDR3 nucleotides read TGTGCCAGCAGCTTGCGGGGACAGGGTATTCACGAGCAGTACTTC. Amino acids: CASSLRGQGIHEQYF. The chain links TRBV5-5 to TRBJ2-7; 9 nucleotides agree with TRBD1. V lost 1 base, J lost 5 bases, and 7 bases stayed unmatched. The length of the CDR3 is 15 residues. Germline CDR1 is SGHKS and CDR2 is YYEKEE (reference sequence). Variable domain in full (rest from reference TRBV5-5 and TRBJ2-7): DAGVTQSPTHLIKTRGQQVTLRCSPISGHKSVSWYQQVLGQGPQFIFQYYEKEERGRGNFPDRFSARQFPNYSSELNVNALLLGDSALYLCASSLRGQGIHEQYFGPGTRLTVT.

This chain links TRBV9 with TRBJ1-2; D gene ambiguous. V dropped 1 base and J dropped 5 bases, with 9 bases sitting between them. This CDR3 contains 13 residues. CDR1 and CDR2 from the germline V gene are SGDLS and YYNGEE. This CDR3 is CASSVISEYGYTF. CDR3 bases: TGTGCCAGCAGCGTAATATCAGAATATGGCTACACCTTC. Full variable domain (remainder filled in from reference TRBV9 and TRBJ1-2): DSGVTQTPKHLITATGQRVTLRCSPRSGDLSVYWYQQSLDQGLQFLIQYYNGEERAKGNILERFSAQQFPDLHSELNLSSLELGDSALYFCASSVISEYGYTFGSGTRLTVV.